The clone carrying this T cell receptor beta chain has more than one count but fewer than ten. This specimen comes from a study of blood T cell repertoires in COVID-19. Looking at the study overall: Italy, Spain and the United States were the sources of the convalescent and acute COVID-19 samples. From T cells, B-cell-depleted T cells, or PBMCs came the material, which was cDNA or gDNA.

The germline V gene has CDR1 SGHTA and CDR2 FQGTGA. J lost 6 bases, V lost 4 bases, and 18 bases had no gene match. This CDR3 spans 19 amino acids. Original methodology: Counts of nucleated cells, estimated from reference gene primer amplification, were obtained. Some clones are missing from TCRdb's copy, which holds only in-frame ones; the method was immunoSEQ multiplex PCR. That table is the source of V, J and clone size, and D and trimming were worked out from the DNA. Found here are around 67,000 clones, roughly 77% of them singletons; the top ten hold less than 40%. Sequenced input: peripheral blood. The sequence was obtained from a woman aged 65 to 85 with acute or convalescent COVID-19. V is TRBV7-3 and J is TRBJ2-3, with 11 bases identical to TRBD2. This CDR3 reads CASSSKGLRSSGRSDTQYF. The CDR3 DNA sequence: TGTGCCAGCAGCTCCAAAGGCTTGCGGTCTAGCGGGAGGTCGGATACGCAGTATTTT.